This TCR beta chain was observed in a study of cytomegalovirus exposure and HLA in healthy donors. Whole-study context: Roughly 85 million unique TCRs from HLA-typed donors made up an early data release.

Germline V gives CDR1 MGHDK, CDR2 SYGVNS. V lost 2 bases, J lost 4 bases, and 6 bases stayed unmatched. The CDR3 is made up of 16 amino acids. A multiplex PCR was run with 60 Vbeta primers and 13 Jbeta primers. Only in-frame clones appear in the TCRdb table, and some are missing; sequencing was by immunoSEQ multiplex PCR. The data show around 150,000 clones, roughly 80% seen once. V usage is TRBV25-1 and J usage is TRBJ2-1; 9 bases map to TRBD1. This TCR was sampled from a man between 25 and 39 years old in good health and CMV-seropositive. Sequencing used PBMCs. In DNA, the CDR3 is TGTGCCAGCAGTGAACCCCCGGGACAGGGTTACAATGAGCAGTTCTTC. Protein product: CASSEPPGQGYNEQFF.